This TCR beta chain stems from a study of cytomegalovirus exposure and HLA in healthy donors. The overall study: Across some 400 genotyped donors, about 81% landed in the Caucasian-associated ancestry cluster.

PCR employed 60 Vbeta and 13 Jbeta primers. TCRdb keeps only in-frame clones here, not all; method: immunoSEQ multiplex PCR. The sample gives around 130,000 clones, 6.5% to 9.5% of which show up once; 5% to 6.5% is in the top ten. Germline V gene lookup returns CDR1 MNHEY and CDR2 SMNVEV (reference sequence). This CDR3 contains 15 residues. Between the trimmed V and J ends, which lost 8 bases and 5 bases, there was a span of 21 bases. The V gene is TRBV27, the J gene TRBJ1-1, with D tentatively TRBD1 (6 bases). The sequenced sample consisted of PBMCs. This TCR derives from a woman in her forties in good health and CMV-seropositive. CDR3 amino acids: CASQRGGARGTEAFF. CDR3 in DNA: TGTGCCAGCCAAAGGGGGGGGGCGAGGGGAACTGAAGCTTTCTTT.